This T cell receptor (beta chain) was captured in a study of identical twins. This clonotype was found many times. The CDR3 is 13 amino acids. Germline V gene data show CDR1 as SGHRS and CDR2 as YFSETQ. Trimming removed 6 bases from V and 1 base from J, with 7 bases in between. TCRdb used MiXCR to reprocess the 5' RACE reads, holding one entry per CDR3 protein. The data hold around 240,000 distinct CDR3 sequences, with approximately 7% observed a single time. The sample also formed part of further work on yellow fever vaccine responses in identical twins.

The chain joins TRBV5-1 to TRBJ2-2; D remains unclear. The clonotype comes from a woman younger than 35 in good health. The sample comprised memory (CD45RO+) T cells sorted from blood. As DNA, the CDR3 is TGCGCCAGCACCTGGGGGAACACCGGGGAGCTGTTTTTT. It translates to CASTWGNTGELFF. Combining the CDR3 with reference TRBV5-1 and TRBJ2-2 gives the whole variable domain KAGVTQTPRYLIKTRGQQVTLSCSPISGHRSVSWYQQTPGQGLQFLFEYFSETQRNKGNFPGRFSGRQFSNSRSEMNVSTLELGDSALYLCASTWGNTGELFFGEGSRLTVL.